Listed here are 27 T cell receptor beta chains from one sample, sequenced in a study of cytomegalovirus exposure and HLA in healthy donors. The PCR employed 60 Vbeta primers together with 13 Jbeta primers. The assay was immunoSEQ multiplex PCR, and TCRdb's table has in-frame clones only and misses some. This repertoire shows 130,000 or so clones, about 81% found once; its top ten account for about 1.8%. The sample comprised PBMCs. The origin of the receptors is a middle-aged man in good health and CMV-seronegative.

This chain connects TRBV27 to TRBJ1-1; D remains unclear. CDR1 is MNHEY, CDR2 SMNVEV, per germline (reference sequence). V lost 8 bases and J 2 bases, leaving 6 bases between the germline ends. The CDR3 has 11 residues. The CDR3 DNA reads as TGTGCCAGCCTTAGAAACACTGAAGCTTTCTTT. This translates into CASLRNTEAFF.

J is TRBJ2-2 and V is TRBV6-5; D perhaps matches TRBD1 (6 bases). CDR1 and CDR2 (germline): MNHEY, SVGAGI. The CDR3 consists of 14 residues. V was cut by 6 bases and J by 5 bases, with 13 bases left in between. The CDR3 DNA follows: TGTGCCAGCAGGAGGAGGACAGAAACCGGGGAGCTGTTTTTT. As protein: CASRRRTETGELFF.

Here the CDR3 reads CASSSSLVRTGELFF. The CDR3 region has the DNA TGTGCCAGCAGCTCCTCTTTAGTAAGAACCGGGGAGCTGTTTTTT. The chain links TRBV7-3 to TRBJ2-2; D is uncertain. Germline loops: CDR1 SGHTA, CDR2 FQGTGA. Deletions cut 4 bases from V and 5 bases from J, with 14 bases between. The CDR3 runs 15 residues.

This rearrangement joins TRBV19 to TRBJ1-2; no clear D. Germline loops: CDR1 LNHDA, CDR2 SQIVND (reference sequence). The CDR3 contains 14 residues. The V end lost 5 bases, the J end lost 2 bases, and 12 bases lay between the germline ends. CDR3 sequence: CASSRLGTNYGYTF. The CDR3 DNA reads as TGTGCCAGTAGTCGGTTGGGCACCAACTATGGCTACACCTTC. The whole variable domain, remainder taken from reference TRBV19 and TRBJ1-2, is DGGITQSPKYLFRKEGQNVTLSCEQNLNHDAMYWYRQDPGQGLRLIYYSQIVNDFQKGDIAEGYSVSREKKESFPLTVTSAQKNPTAFYLCASSRLGTNYGYTFGSGTRLTVV.

This clone was picked up a small number of times. A read error may account for a junction end that differs from germline. V usage is TRBV5-1 and J usage is TRBJ2-6, with D perhaps matching TRBD1 (5 bases). The germline gives CDR1 SGHRS, CDR2 YFSETQ. This CDR3 has 15 residues. The CDR3 here is CASSRSGSGANGLTF. Here the CDR3 DNA reads TGCGCCAGCAGCCGTTCTGGCTCTGGGGCCAACGGCCTGACTTTC.

The chain recombines TRBV9 with TRBJ1-1; TRBD1 matches at 9 bases. CDR3 length equals 18 residues. Losses at the gene ends were 3 bases for V and 0 bases for J; bases not matched to a gene: 12. Germline CDR1 is SGDLS and CDR2 is YYNGEE. The CDR3 sequence is CASSEGGTGKSLNTEAFF. CDR3 nucleotides: TGTGCCAGCAGCGAGGGGGGGACAGGGAAAAGTCTGAACACTGAAGCTTTCTTT.

The genes are TRBV30 and TRBJ2-7; TRBD2 aligns across 13 bases. Trimming removed 5 bases from V and 9 bases from J; junction bases left unmatched: 19. Germline CDR1 reads GTSNPN; CDR2 reads SVGIG (reference sequence). The CDR3 covers 17 residues. The CDR3, as DNA: TGTGCCTGGGACAGGACTAGCGGGAGAGGCTTCTTTCCCAGGCAGTACTTC. Residues: CAWDRTSGRGFFPRQYF.

V usage is TRBV7-7 and J usage is TRBJ2-5; 8 nucleotides agree with TRBD1. Trimming cost V 2 bases and J 5 bases; bases outside gene matches: 4. The germline gives CDR1 SSHAT, CDR2 FNYEAQ (reference sequence). The CDR3 totals 14 residues. The CDR3 sequence is CASSLQGASETQYF. The DNA for the CDR3 is TGTGCCAGCAGCTTACAGGGGGCTTCGGAGACCCAGTACTTC. Looking up the rest from reference TRBV7-7 and TRBJ2-5 gives the full variable domain: GAGVSQSPRYKVTKRGQDVTLRCDPISSHATLYWYQQALGQGPEFLTYFNYEAQPDKSGLPSDRFSAERPEGSISTLTIQRTEQRDSAMYRCASSLQGASETQYFGPGTRLLVL.

The J gene is TRBJ1-2, the V gene TRBV30; the D is unclear. Germline V gene sequence: CDR1 GTSNPN, CDR2 SVGIG (reference sequence). The CDR3 has 13 residues. V shed 3 bases and J shed 7 bases, with 15 bases lying between them. CDR3 DNA sequence: TGTGCCTGGAGCGGAAGCGGTGGGTTTGGCTACACCTTC. It specifies CAWSGSGGFGYTF.

The gene calls are TRBV14 and TRBJ2-2, with 7 bases fitting TRBD1. Per the germline V gene, CDR1 is SGHDN and CDR2 is FVKESK. This CDR3 region has 16 residues. V trimming: 2 bases; J trimming: 4 bases; junction bases outside the gene matches: 7. The CDR3 loop is CASSQFRGTFTGELFF. CDR3 bases: TGTGCCAGCAGCCAATTCAGGGGGACCTTCACCGGGGAGCTGTTTTTT.

This clone was seen a handful of times. The rearrangement uses TRBV18 and TRBJ1-1, with unresolved D. CDR1 KGHSH and CDR2 LQKENI come from the germline V gene. Trimming took 4 bases from V and 4 from J, leaving 13 bases between them. This CDR3 has 14 residues. CDR3 residues: CASSQKESGTEAFF. CDR3 sequence (DNA): TGTGCCAGCTCACAAAAGGAATCGGGCACTGAAGCTTTCTTT.

The chain couples TRBV7-6 to TRBJ2-2; TRBD1 might be the D (6 bases). The V gene's germline CDR1 is SGHVS and CDR2 FNYEAQ. The CDR3 sequence is 16 residues long. V dropped 4 bases and J dropped 0 bases, with 12 bases sitting between them. The CDR3 is CASSWQTGANTGELFF. The CDR3 DNA reads TGTGCCAGCAGCTGGCAGACAGGCGCGAACACCGGGGAGCTGTTTTTT.

This clone was seen a few times. V gene TRBV7-2 combines with J gene TRBJ2-2; 7 nucleotides agree with TRBD2. CDR1 is SGHTA, CDR2 FQGNSA, per germline. V was pared by 5 bases and J by 5 bases, with 8 bases of the junction left unmatched. This CDR3 is 15 amino acids long. The CDR3: CASSTSLGGTGELFF. The CDR3 region has the DNA TGTGCCAGCAGCACCAGCCTGGGGGGGACCGGGGAGCTGTTTTTT.

The chain combines TRBV2 with TRBJ2-6, with 10 bases lining up with TRBD2. Germline assignment: CDR1 SNHLY and CDR2 FYNNEI. This CDR3 contains 19 residues. Germline trimming cut 0 bases from V and 4 bases from J; bases unmatched to any gene: 9. CDR3 DNA: TGTGCCAGCAGTGAAGCTAGGGCTAGCGGGGGCGCGGGGGCCAACGTCCTGACTTTC. Its protein is CASSEARASGGAGANVLTF.

The chain is built from TRBV5-1 and TRBJ1-4; 10 nucleotides align to TRBD1. V lost 3 bases and J lost 6; bases outside the gene matches: 2. This CDR3 region has 14 residues. From germline, CDR1 is SGHRS and CDR2 YFSETQ. The CDR3 DNA sequence: TGCGCCAGCAGCTCCGGACAGGGGGATGAAAAACTGTTTTTT. Translated, it gives CASSSGQGDEKLFF.

The rearrangement links TRBV27 to TRBJ2-5; the match to TRBD2 covers 11 bases. The CDR3 covers 15 residues. Germline CDR1 reads MNHEY; CDR2 reads SMNVEV (reference sequence). The V gene end was trimmed by 5 bases and the J gene end by 1 base; junction bases not matched to a gene: 3. CDR3 nucleotide sequence: TGTGCCAGCAGTCCGGGACTAGCGGCCCAAGAGACCCAGTACTTC. Encoded protein: CASSPGLAAQETQYF.

The chain carries TRBV10-1 and TRBJ2-7; the D gene is possibly TRBD2 (6 bases). The germline V gene encodes CDR1 WNHNN and CDR2 SYGVQD (reference sequence). Trimming removed 2 bases from V and 2 bases from J, with 19 bases in between. The CDR3 has 17 amino acids. The CDR3 nucleotides are TGCGCCAGCAGTGAGGTTGCCAGCGGGCCACCGCCCTACGAGCAGTACTTC. This encodes CASSEVASGPPPYEQYF.

The chain combines TRBV11-2 with TRBJ2-7, with 11 bases matching TRBD1. J was trimmed by 2 bases and V by 8 bases; bases with no gene match: 5. The CDR3 has 14 amino acids. Germline values: CDR1 SGHAT, CDR2 FQNNGV. CDR3 in amino acids: CASGDRGTPYEQYF. In nucleotides, the CDR3 is TGTGCCAGCGGGGACAGGGGGACTCCCTACGAGCAGTACTTC.

In its sample, this clone was seen a few times. The CDR3 is CASRIVGTGPYEQYF. In nucleotides, the CDR3 is TGTGCCAGCAGGATAGTCGGGACAGGGCCCTACGAGCAGTACTTC. The chain recombines TRBV25-1 with TRBJ2-7, with 9 bases aligning to TRBD1. The V segment lost 6 bases and the J segment 2 bases; nucleotides outside the gene matches: 8. CDR3 length: 15 amino acids. Germline assignment: CDR1 MGHDK and CDR2 SYGVNS.

The chain links TRBV19 to TRBJ1-2, with 7 bases aligning to TRBD1. This CDR3 comprises 12 residues. CDR1 and CDR2 from the germline V gene are LNHDA and SQIVND (reference sequence). With 10 bases clipped from V and 4 bases from J, the junction kept 6 bases outside the gene matches. The CDR3 DNA reads as TGTGCCACCAGACAGGGCCCCTATGGCTACACCTTC. It yields the protein CATRQGPYGYTF.

This clone has just one count. The chain couples TRBV18 to TRBJ2-1, with D tentatively TRBD2 (6 bases). This CDR3 region has 15 residues. CDR1 KGHSH and CDR2 LQKENI come from the germline V gene. V was clipped by 5 bases and J by 1 base, with 12 bases between them. The CDR3 region has the DNA TGTGCCAGCTCAGGAGGGAGTGGGTCCTACAATGAGCAGTTCTTC. It translates to CASSGGSGSYNEQFF.

This chain connects TRBV19 to TRBJ1-2; a possible D gene is TRBD1 (5 bases). Trimming removed 7 bases from V and 6 bases from J, with 6 bases in between. Per the germline V gene, CDR1 is LNHDA and CDR2 is SQIVND (reference sequence). The CDR3 loop spans 10 amino acids. The CDR3 sequence is CASKGNGYTF. CDR3 sequence (DNA): TGTGCCAGTAAGGGGAATGGCTACACCTTC.

The chain's CDR3 is CASTTSEASNSPLHF. The CDR3 DNA reads as TGTGCCAGCACAACCTCGGAGGCGAGCAATTCACCCCTCCACTTT. This rearrangement joins TRBV7-9 to TRBJ1-6, with D unclear. V was pared by 7 bases and J by 7 bases, with 17 bases between. The CDR3 is 15 amino acids. Germline V gene data show CDR1 as SEHNR and CDR2 as FQNEAQ (reference sequence).

The chain couples TRBV5-1 to TRBJ2-2; D remains unclear. The germline V and J ends were trimmed by 7 bases and 2 bases, with 15 bases remaining between them. The CDR3 spans 15 residues. Germline-derived CDR1 and CDR2 are SGHRS and YFSETQ. The CDR3 DNA reads TGCGCCAGCCTCTCGGGTGCACCAAACACCGGGGAGCTGTTTTTT. Translated: CASLSGAPNTGELFF.

This rearrangement joins TRBV28 to TRBJ1-4; possibly TRBD1 for D (5 bases). Germline-derived CDR1 and CDR2 are MDHEN and SYDVKM. V was clipped by 6 bases and J by 8 bases, with 10 bases between them. The CDR3 has 12 residues. CDR3 sequence (DNA): TGTGCCAGCAGGCCCCACAGGGAAAAACTGTTTTTT. Translated: CASRPHREKLFF.

The rearrangement links TRBV11-2 to TRBJ2-3, with D tentatively TRBD2 (6 bases). Trimming took off 2 bases at V and 6 bases at J, with 27 bases between the two ends. The germline gives CDR1 SGHAT, CDR2 FQNNGV. There are 19 residues in the CDR3. CDR3 sequence (DNA): TGTGCCAGCAGCTTATTAACCTCCTTTAGCGGTCCAAGGGTCGATACGCAGTATTTT. This gives the protein CASSLLTSFSGPRVDTQYF.

This clone occurred once. The V and J genes are TRBV18 and TRBJ2-7, with no clear D. The germline V and J ends were trimmed by 0 bases and 2 bases, with 5 bases remaining between them. Per the germline V gene, CDR1 is KGHSH and CDR2 is LQKENI. The CDR3 loop spans 13 amino acids. The CDR3 spells CASSPPRPYEQYF. The CDR3 DNA is TGTGCCAGCTCACCACCGAGGCCCTACGAGCAGTACTTC.